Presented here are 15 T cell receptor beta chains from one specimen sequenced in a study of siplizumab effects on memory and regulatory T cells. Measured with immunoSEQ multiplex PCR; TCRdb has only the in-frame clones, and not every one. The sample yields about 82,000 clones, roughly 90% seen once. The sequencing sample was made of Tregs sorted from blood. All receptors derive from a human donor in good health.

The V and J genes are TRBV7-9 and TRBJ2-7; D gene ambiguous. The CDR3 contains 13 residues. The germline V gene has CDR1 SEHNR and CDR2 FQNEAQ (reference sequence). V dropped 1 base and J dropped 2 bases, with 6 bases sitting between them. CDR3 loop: CASSLESPYEQYF. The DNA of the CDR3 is TGTGCCAGCAGCTTAGAGTCGCCCTACGAGCAGTACTTC.

The CDR3: CASSYSGAIYGYTF. The CDR3 coding sequence is TGTGCCAGCAGTTACTCGGGAGCTATCTATGGCTACACCTTC. This chain connects TRBV6-5 to TRBJ1-2, with D unresolved. The germline CDR1 and CDR2 sequences are MNHEY and SVGAGI. V lost 0 bases and J lost 4, with 9 bases in between. The CDR3 covers 14 residues.

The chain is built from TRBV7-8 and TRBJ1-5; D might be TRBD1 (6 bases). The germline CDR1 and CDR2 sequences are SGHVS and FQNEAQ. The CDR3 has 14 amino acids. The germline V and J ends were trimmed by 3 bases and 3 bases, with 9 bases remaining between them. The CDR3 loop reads CASSFAGDNQPQHF. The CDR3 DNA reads TGTGCCAGCAGCTTCGCAGGGGACAATCAGCCCCAGCATTTT.

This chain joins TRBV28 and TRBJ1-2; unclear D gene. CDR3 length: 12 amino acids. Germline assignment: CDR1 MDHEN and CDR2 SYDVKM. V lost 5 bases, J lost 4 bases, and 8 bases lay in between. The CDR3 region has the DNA TGTGCCAGCAGTACGGGTCCCTATGGCTACACCTTC. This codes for CASSTGPYGYTF.

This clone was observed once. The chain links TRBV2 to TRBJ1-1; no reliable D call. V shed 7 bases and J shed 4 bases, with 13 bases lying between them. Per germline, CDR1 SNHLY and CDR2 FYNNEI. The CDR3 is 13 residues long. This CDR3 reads CASKKGETTEAFF. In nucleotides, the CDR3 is TGTGCCAGCAAGAAGGGAGAGACCACTGAAGCTTTCTTT.

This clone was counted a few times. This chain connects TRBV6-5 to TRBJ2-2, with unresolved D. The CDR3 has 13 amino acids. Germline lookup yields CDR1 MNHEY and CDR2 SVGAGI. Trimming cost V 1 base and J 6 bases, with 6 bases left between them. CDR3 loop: CASSYYMAGELFF. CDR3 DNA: TGTGCCAGCAGTTACTATATGGCCGGGGAGCTGTTTTTT.

The CDR3 reads CASSLIRGLTKNIQYF. The CDR3 DNA is TGCGCCAGCAGCTTGATAAGGGGGCTGACCAAAAACATTCAGTACTTC. The chain has TRBV5-1 and TRBJ2-4; 7 bases agree with TRBD1. The germline V gene has CDR1 SGHRS and CDR2 YFSETQ. The CDR3 extends over 16 amino acids. The V gene end was trimmed by 1 base and the J gene end by 2 bases; junction bases not matched to a gene: 6.

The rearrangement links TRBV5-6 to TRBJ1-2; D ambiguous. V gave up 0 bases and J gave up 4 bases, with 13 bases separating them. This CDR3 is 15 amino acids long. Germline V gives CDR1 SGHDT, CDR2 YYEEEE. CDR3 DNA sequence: TGTGCCAGCAGCTTGGTGGACCGAATAAGCTATGGCTACACCTTC. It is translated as CASSLVDRISYGYTF.

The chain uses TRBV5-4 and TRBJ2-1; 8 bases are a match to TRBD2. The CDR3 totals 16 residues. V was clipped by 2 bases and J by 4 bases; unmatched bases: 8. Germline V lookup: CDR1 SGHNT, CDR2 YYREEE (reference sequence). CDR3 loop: CASSLGLARRYNEQFF. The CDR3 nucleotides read TGTGCCAGCAGCTTAGGACTAGCTCGGAGGTACAATGAGCAGTTCTTC. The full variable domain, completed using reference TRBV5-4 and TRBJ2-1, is ETGVTQSPTHLIKTRGQQVTLRCSSQSGHNTVSWYQQALGQGPQFIFQYYREEENGRGNFPPRFSGLQFPNYSSELNVNALELDDSALYLCASSLGLARRYNEQFFGPGTRLTVL.

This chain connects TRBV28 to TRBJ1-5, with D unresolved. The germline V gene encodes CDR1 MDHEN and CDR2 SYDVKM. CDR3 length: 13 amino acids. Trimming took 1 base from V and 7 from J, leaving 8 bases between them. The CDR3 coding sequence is TGTGCCAGCAGTTTATATCAGGCGCAGCCCCAGCATTTT. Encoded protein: CASSLYQAQPQHF.

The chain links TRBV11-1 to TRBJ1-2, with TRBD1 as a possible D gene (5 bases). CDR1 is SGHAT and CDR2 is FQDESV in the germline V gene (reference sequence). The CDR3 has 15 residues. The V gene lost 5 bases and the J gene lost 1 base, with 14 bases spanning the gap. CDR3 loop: CASSPFEGNNYGYTF. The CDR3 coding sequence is TGTGCCAGCAGCCCCTTTGAGGGGAATAACTATGGCTACACCTTC.

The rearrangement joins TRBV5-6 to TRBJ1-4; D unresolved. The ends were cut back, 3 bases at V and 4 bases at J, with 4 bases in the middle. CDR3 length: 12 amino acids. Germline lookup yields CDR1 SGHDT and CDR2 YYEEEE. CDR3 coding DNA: TGTGCCAGCAGCTCCCTTAATGAAAAACTGTTTTTT. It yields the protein CASSSLNEKLFF.

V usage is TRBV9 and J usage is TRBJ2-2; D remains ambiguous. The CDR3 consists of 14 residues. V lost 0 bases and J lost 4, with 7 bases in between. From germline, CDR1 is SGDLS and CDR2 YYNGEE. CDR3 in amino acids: CASSVGRPTGELFF. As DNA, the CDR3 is TGTGCCAGCAGCGTAGGCCGGCCCACCGGGGAGCTGTTTTTT.

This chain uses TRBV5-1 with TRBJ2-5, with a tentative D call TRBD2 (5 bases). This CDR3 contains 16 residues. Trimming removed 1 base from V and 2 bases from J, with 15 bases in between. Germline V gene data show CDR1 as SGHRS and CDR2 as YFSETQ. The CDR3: CASSLSLGLGQETQYF. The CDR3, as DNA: TGCGCCAGCAGCTTGTCTCTAGGACTGGGGCAAGAGACCCAGTACTTC.

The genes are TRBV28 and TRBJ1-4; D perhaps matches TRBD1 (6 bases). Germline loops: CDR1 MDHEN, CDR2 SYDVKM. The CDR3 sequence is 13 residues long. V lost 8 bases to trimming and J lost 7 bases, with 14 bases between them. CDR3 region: CASLSGASEKLFF. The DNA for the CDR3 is TGTGCCAGCCTCTCGGGGGCGAGTGAAAAACTGTTTTTT.